One sample yielded the 21 T cell receptor beta chains listed below, sequenced in a study of blood T cell repertoires in COVID-19. Libraries were prepared by immunoSEQ multiplex PCR; TCRdb keeps only in-frame clonotypes and omits some of them. The sample lists some 190,000 clones; roughly 77% were seen once. The sequencing input was PBMCs or T cells enriched from blood (not recorded which). Receptor source: a woman aged 45-60 years with acute COVID-19.

This chain links TRBV5-1 with TRBJ2-3; 8 positions match TRBD2. The CDR3 runs 16 residues. The junction had 6 bases not matched to a gene; V was cut back by 3 bases and J by 0 bases. The germline gives CDR1 SGHRS, CDR2 YFSETQ. CDR3 DNA sequence: TGCGCCAGCAGCTCCCCGCGGGGGGCTAGCACAGATACGCAGTATTTT. The encoded protein is CASSSPRGASTDTQYF.

This clone has ten or more counts. V gene TRBV25-1 combines with J gene TRBJ2-1, with 9 positions matching TRBD1. Germline assignment: CDR1 MGHDK and CDR2 SYGVNS. V shed 7 bases and J 7 bases; nucleotides not matched to a gene: 5. There are 13 residues in the CDR3. CDR3 residues: CASIDRGWNEQFF. In nucleotides, the CDR3 is TGTGCCAGCATTGACAGGGGGTGGAATGAGCAGTTCTTC.

This clone was seen only a few times. V usage is TRBV28 and J usage is TRBJ2-2; 9 bases align to TRBD1. J gave up 3 bases and V 7 bases, and 9 bases lay outside the gene matches. Germline-derived CDR1 and CDR2 are MDHEN and SYDVKM. The CDR3 has 16 residues. CDR3 region: CASNPDRGPHTGELFF. The CDR3 nucleotides are TGTGCCAGCAACCCGGACAGGGGCCCTCACACCGGGGAGCTGTTTTTT.

V usage is TRBV28 and J usage is TRBJ1-6; unclear D gene. There are 11 residues in the CDR3. Per the germline V gene, CDR1 is MDHEN and CDR2 is SYDVKM. V was clipped by 8 bases and J by 10 bases, with 9 bases between them. For the CDR3, the DNA is TGTGCCAGCCAAACGGGGTCACCCCTCCACTTT. It codes for CASQTGSPLHF.

This clone was recorded a few times. V gene TRBV2 combines with J gene TRBJ1-2, with D possibly matching TRBD1 (6 bases). V was shortened by 4 bases and J by 7 bases, with 19 bases between the two germline ends. Germline CDR1 reads SNHLY; CDR2 reads FYNNEI. The CDR3 extends over 15 amino acids. CDR3 in amino acids: CASSVQGWNYSGYTF. The CDR3 DNA reads as TGTGCCAGCAGTGTACAGGGATGGAACTATTCTGGCTACACCTTC.

The CDR3 coding sequence is TGTGCCAGCACCTCCCGGGGGGGCTCCTACAATGAGCAGTTCTTC. Translated, it gives CASTSRGGSYNEQFF. The chain couples TRBV28 to TRBJ2-1; 8 bases are shared with TRBD2. The trim removed 7 bases at V and 0 bases at J, leaving 5 bases unmatched. The CDR3 loop spans 15 amino acids. Germline values: CDR1 MDHEN, CDR2 SYDVKM.

This chain connects TRBV28 to TRBJ1-1; D unclear. The CDR3 runs to 14 residues. Germline CDR1 and CDR2: MDHEN and SYDVKM. Trimming shortened V by 3 bases and J by 1 base, and 9 bases separated the two germline ends. The CDR3 spells CASSFRTENTEAFF. The CDR3 DNA sequence: TGTGCCAGCAGTTTTCGTACAGAGAACACTGAAGCTTTCTTT.

Only a few counts were recorded for this clone. The chain links TRBV5-4 to TRBJ2-1; the D gene is possibly TRBD2 (6 bases). In germline, CDR1 is SGHNT, CDR2 YYREEE (reference sequence). The CDR3 extends over 15 amino acids. V lost 6 bases and J lost 9, with 22 bases in between. This CDR3 is CASTQTGRNWGEQFF. In DNA form, the CDR3 reads TGTGCCAGCACCCAAACCGGGAGAAACTGGGGTGAGCAGTTCTTC.

This clone was seen a few times. The chain carries TRBV7-2 and TRBJ1-2; D is undetermined. The V and J ends lost 4 bases and 2 bases respectively, with 14 bases between them. The CDR3 consists of 15 residues. Germline V gene sequence: CDR1 SGHTA, CDR2 FQGNSA. The CDR3 spells CASSSHESINYGYTF. The CDR3 nucleotides read TGTGCCAGCAGCTCCCATGAGAGCATAAACTATGGCTACACCTTC.

The chain carries TRBV30 and TRBJ1-2, with D possibly matching TRBD1 (6 bases). The CDR3 is 15 residues long. Germline assignment: CDR1 GTSNPN and CDR2 SVGIG (reference sequence). With 3 bases removed from V and 4 bases from J, the gap between germline ends came to 18 bases. Here the CDR3 reads CAWSEGPTGIYGYTF. The DNA of the CDR3 is TGTGCCTGGAGCGAGGGCCCCACAGGGATCTATGGCTACACCTTC.

About this clone itself: Other DNA sequences in this specimen translate into the identical CDR3. CDR3 nucleotide sequence: TGTGCCAGCGGACTAGCGGGCAGCACAGATACGCAGTATTTT. Protein: CASGLAGSTDTQYF. The chain carries TRBV2 and TRBJ2-3; the match to TRBD2 covers 11 bases. The V gene end was trimmed by 8 bases and the J gene end by 0 bases; junction bases not matched to a gene: 1. This CDR3 has 14 amino acids. Germline CDR1 and CDR2: SNHLY and FYNNEI.

This rearrangement joins TRBV19 to TRBJ1-4; 9 nucleotides agree with TRBD1. Germline loops: CDR1 LNHDA, CDR2 SQIVND (reference sequence). The CDR3 has 15 residues. Trimming cost V 6 bases and J 7 bases; bases outside gene matches: 9. The CDR3 sequence: CASSRMDRGVEKLFF. The CDR3 DNA is TGTGCCAGTAGCCGAATGGACAGGGGAGTTGAAAAACTGTTTTTT.

This sequence joins TRBV10-1 and TRBJ2-5, with TRBD1 matching 7 bases. V gave up 3 bases and J gave up 4 bases; unmatched junction bases: 5. CDR3 size: 14 residues. Germline CDR1 is WNHNN and CDR2 is SYGVQD (reference sequence). Written as DNA, the CDR3 is TGCGCCAGCAGTGAAGGGGGCTCTCCAGAGACCCAGTACTTC. Its translation: CASSEGGSPETQYF.

This chain connects TRBV6-2 or TRBV6-3 to TRBJ1-2; possibly TRBD1 for D (6 bases). The germline CDR1 and CDR2 sequences are MNHEY and SVGEGT. V was cut by 5 bases and J by 0 bases, with 13 bases left in between. The CDR3 sequence is 15 residues long. The CDR3 spells CASSPRGGSNYGYTF. The CDR3, as DNA: TGTGCCAGCAGTCCACGGGGGGGCTCTAACTATGGCTACACCTTC.

Ten or more counts support this clone. This chain links TRBV2 with TRBJ1-1; the match to TRBD1 covers 8 bases. The germline gives CDR1 SNHLY, CDR2 FYNNEI. The CDR3 is 11 residues long. Trimming at V came to 8 bases and at J to 4 bases, leaving 0 bases not matched to a gene. The CDR3 region is CASDRGTEAFF. CDR3 nucleotides: TGTGCCAGCGACAGGGGCACTGAAGCTTTCTTT.

This clone was found once. The rearrangement links TRBV18 to TRBJ2-1, with TRBD2 identical over 10 bases. After removal of 3 bases from V and 3 bases from J, the junction contained 8 bases not matched to a gene. Germline CDR1 is KGHSH and CDR2 is LQKENI. CDR3 length: 17 residues. The CDR3 protein is CASSPTGVAGGYNEQFF. CDR3 bases: TGTGCCAGCTCACCCACTGGGGTAGCGGGGGGCTACAATGAGCAGTTCTTC.

This clone showed up just once. The rearrangement links TRBV13 to TRBJ2-5; the match to TRBD2 covers 8 bases. The V and J ends lost 1 base and 5 bases, in that order; junction bases with no gene match: 3. Germline loops: CDR1 PRHDT, CDR2 FYEKMQ (reference sequence). This CDR3 contains 14 residues. In nucleotides, the CDR3 is TGTGCCAGCAGCTTAGCCCCGGGGGGGGAGACCCAGTACTTC. This gives the protein CASSLAPGGETQYF.

The rearrangement uses TRBV5-4 and TRBJ2-2, with TRBD2 matching over 7 bases. Germline loops: CDR1 SGHNT, CDR2 YYREEE (reference sequence). V lost 0 bases to trimming and J lost 9 bases; unmatched junction nucleotides: 14. CDR3 length: 17 residues. CDR3 nucleotide sequence: TGTGCCAGCAGCTTGGGAGGCCCGGGGCGGGGGTCACGGGAGCTGTTTTTT. Translated, it gives CASSLGGPGRGSRELFF.

The chain uses TRBV19 and TRBJ2-4, with D maybe TRBD1 (5 bases). V was clipped by 2 bases and J by 9 bases, with 14 bases between them. Germline CDR1 and CDR2: LNHDA and SQIVND (reference sequence). CDR3 length equals 14 residues. CDR3 in DNA: TGTGCCAGTAGTATACAGGGCCCCGTGGGCATTCAGTACTTC. Translation: CASSIQGPVGIQYF.

V is TRBV3-1 (or the pseudogene TRBV3-2) and J is TRBJ1-1, with 8 bases matching TRBD1. Germline-derived CDR1 and CDR2 are LGHDT and YNNKEL (reference sequence). The CDR3 sequence is 17 residues long. V dropped 0 bases and J dropped 4; count of bases not matched to a gene: 10. As DNA, the CDR3 is TGTGCCAGCAGCCAAGAGTTGACAGGGGAGTTGAGCACTGAAGCTTTCTTT. It encodes CASSQELTGELSTEAFF.

There are a few counts of this clone. This CDR3 reads CASSLAPGGSYGYTF. CDR3 sequence (DNA): TGTGCCAGCAGCTTAGCCCCAGGGGGCTCCTATGGCTACACCTTC. This rearrangement joins TRBV7-2 to TRBJ1-2, with 8 positions matching TRBD1. This CDR3 region has 15 residues. After removal of 0 bases from V and 4 bases from J, the junction contained 4 bases not matched to a gene. Per the germline V gene, CDR1 is SGHTA and CDR2 is FQGNSA.